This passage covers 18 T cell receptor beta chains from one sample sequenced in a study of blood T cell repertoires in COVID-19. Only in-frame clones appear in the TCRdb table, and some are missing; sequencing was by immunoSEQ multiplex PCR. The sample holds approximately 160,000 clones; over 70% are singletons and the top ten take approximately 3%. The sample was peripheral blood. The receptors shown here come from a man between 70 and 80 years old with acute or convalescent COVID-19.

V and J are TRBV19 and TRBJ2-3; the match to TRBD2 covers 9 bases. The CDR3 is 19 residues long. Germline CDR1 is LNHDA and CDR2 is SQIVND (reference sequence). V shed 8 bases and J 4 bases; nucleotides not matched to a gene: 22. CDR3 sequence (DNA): TGTGCCAGTGGGCAGGGGCCTCCCAGCGGGGGGCTTAGTGCAGATACGCAGTATTTT. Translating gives CASGQGPPSGGLSADTQYF.

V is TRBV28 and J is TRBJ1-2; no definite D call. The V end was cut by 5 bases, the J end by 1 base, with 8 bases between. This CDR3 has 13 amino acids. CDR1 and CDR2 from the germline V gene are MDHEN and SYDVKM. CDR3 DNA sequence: TGTGCCAGCAGTCCGCCGGGTAACTATGGCTACACCTTC. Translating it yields CASSPPGNYGYTF.

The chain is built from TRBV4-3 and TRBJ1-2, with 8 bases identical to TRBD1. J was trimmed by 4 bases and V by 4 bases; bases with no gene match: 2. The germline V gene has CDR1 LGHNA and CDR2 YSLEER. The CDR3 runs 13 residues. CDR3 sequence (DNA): TGCGCCAGCAGCCTGACAGGGGCCTATGGCTACACCTTC. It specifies CASSLTGAYGYTF.

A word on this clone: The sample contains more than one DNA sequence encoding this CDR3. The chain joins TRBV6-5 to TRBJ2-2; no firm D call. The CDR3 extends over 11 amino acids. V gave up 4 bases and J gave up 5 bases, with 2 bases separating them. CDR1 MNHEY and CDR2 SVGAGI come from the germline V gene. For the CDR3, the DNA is TGTGCCAGCAGTTCAACCGGGGAGCTGTTTTTT. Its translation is CASSSTGELFF.

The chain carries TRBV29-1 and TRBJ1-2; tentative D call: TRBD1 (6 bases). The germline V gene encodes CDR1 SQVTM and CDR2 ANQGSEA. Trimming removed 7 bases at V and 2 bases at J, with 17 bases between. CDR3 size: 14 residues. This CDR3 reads CSATPPTGNYGYTF. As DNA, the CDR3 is TGCAGCGCCACCCCACCGACAGGAAACTATGGCTACACCTTC.

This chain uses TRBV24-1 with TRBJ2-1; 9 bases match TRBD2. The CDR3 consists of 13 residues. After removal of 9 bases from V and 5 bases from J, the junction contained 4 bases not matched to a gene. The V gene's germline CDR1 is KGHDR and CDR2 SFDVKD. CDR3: CATGREGHNEQFF. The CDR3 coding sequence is TGTGCCACCGGGCGGGAGGGTCACAATGAGCAGTTCTTC.

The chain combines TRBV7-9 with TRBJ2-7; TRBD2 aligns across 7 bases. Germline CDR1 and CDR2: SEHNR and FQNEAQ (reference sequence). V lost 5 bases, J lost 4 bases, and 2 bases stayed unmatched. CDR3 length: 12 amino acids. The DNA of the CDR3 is TGTGCCAGCAGCCCAGCGGGGTACGAGCAGTACTTC. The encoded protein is CASSPAGYEQYF.

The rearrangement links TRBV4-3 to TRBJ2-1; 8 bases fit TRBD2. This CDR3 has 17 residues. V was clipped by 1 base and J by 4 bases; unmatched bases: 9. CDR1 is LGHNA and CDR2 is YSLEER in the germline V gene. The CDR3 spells CASSQGVFREGYNEQFF. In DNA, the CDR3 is TGCGCCAGCAGCCAAGGCGTCTTTCGGGAGGGTTACAATGAGCAGTTCTTC.

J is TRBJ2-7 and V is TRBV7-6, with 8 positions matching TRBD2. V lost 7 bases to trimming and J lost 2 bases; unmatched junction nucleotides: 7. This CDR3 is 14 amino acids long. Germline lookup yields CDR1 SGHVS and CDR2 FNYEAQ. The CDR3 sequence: CASTPGGGAYEQYF. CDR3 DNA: TGTGCCAGCACCCCGGGGGGGGGCGCCTACGAGCAGTACTTC.

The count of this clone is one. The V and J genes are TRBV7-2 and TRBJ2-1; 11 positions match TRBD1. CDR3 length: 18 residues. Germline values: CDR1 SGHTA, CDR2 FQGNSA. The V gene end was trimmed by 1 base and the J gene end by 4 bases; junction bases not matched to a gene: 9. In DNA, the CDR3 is TGTGCCAGCAGCTTAGTTGGAACCGGGACAGGGGGATACAATGAGCAGTTCTTC. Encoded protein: CASSLVGTGTGGYNEQFF.

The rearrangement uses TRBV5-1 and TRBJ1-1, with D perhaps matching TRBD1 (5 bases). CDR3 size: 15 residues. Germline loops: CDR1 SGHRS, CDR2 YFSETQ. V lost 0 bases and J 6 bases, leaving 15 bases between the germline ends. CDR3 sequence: CASSLVDTRGAEAFF. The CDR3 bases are TGCGCCAGCAGCTTGGTGGACACGCGAGGTGCTGAAGCTTTCTTT.

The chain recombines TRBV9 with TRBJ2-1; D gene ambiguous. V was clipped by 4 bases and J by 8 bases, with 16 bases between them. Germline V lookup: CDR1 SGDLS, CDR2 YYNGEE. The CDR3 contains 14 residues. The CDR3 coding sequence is TGTGCCAGCAGCCCTTGGGCTGGCCCGGATGAGCAGTTCTTC. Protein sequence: CASSPWAGPDEQFF.

The DNA of the CDR3 is TGCGCCAGCAGTGAGACAGGACCCAGAAACACCATATATTTT. It yields the protein CASSETGPRNTIYF. J is TRBJ1-3 and V is TRBV10-2; perhaps TRBD1 as D (5 bases). V was clipped by 2 bases and J by 5 bases, with 10 bases between them. The CDR3 loop spans 14 amino acids. Per the germline V gene, CDR1 is WSHSY and CDR2 is SAAADI.

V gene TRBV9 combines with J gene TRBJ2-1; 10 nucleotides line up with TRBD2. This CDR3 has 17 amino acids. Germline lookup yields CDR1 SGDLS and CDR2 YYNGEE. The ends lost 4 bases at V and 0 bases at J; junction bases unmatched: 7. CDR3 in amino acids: CASSISGTSASYNEQFF. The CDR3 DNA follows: TGTGCCAGCAGCATTTCCGGGACTAGCGCCTCCTACAATGAGCAGTTCTTC.

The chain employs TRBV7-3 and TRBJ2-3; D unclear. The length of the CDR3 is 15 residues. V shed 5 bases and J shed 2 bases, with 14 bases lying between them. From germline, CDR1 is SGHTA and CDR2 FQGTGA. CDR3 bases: TGTGCCAGCAGCCTACTTAACGGTGACACAGATACGCAGTATTTT. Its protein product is CASSLLNGDTDTQYF.

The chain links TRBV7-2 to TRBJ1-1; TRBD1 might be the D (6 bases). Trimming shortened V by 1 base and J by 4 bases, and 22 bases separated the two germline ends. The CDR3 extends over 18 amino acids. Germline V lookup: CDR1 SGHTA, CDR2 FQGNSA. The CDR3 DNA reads TGTGCCAGCAGCTTAGTCCCCGGCGGGGGCGGTGTCGCCACTGAAGCTTTCTTT. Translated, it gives CASSLVPGGGGVATEAFF.

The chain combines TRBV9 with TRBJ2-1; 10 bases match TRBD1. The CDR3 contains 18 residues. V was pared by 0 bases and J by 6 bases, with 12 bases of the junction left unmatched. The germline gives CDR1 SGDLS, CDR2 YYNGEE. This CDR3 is CASSVALVGQGTVNEQFF. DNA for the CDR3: TGTGCCAGCAGCGTAGCTTTGGTGGGACAGGGGACTGTCAATGAGCAGTTCTTC.

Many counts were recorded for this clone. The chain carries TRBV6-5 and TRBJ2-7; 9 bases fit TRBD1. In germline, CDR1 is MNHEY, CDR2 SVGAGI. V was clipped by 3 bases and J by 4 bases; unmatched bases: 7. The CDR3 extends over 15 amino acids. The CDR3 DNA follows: TGTGCCAGCAGTTATCACGGGACAGGGACTTACGAGCAGTACTTC. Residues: CASSYHGTGTYEQYF.